A single TCR beta chain is shown here with its context. As yet, its antigen is unknown. The CDR3 extends over 18 amino acids. The germline CDR1 and CDR2 sequences are SGHRS and YFSETQ. The V segment lost 2 bases and the J segment 8 bases; nucleotides outside the gene matches: 16. The data stem from a study of shared clonotypes between healthy human individuals. Study-wide points: Naive subsets generally exceeded memory subsets in estimated richness.

At the deep level, the assay was run. Every subset had its genomic DNA shared out evenly among several immunoSEQ plates. Clones were read by immunoSEQ multiplex PCR, and TCRdb kept only the in-frame ones, dropping some. The repertoire consists of around 1.9 million clones, with just over 90% occurring once and the leading ten covering roughly 1.7%. CD8 cells classed as naive were CD45RO-negative and positively selected for CCR7, excluding terminally differentiated effector memory CD45RA+ cells. This chain uses TRBV5-1 with TRBJ1-4; 9 bases map to TRBD1. The receptor was isolated from a man aged 18 to 35 in good health. Some clones in this sample may be carry-over from other donors' samples. Sequenced input: naive CD8+ T cells from PBMCs. The CDR3 nucleotides read TGCGCCAGCAGCTTAAGGGGACAGGGAACGAGGTTGGGGGAAAAACTGTTTTTT. This translates into CASSLRGQGTRLGEKLFF. Variable domain in full (rest from reference TRBV5-1 and TRBJ1-4): KAGVTQTPRYLIKTRGQQVTLSCSPISGHRSVSWYQQTPGQGLQFLFEYFSETQRNKGNFPGRFSGRQFSNSRSEMNVSTLELGDSALYLCASSLRGQGTRLGEKLFFGSGTQLSVL.